This TCR beta chain was profiled in a study of cytomegalovirus exposure and HLA in healthy donors (dated by TCRdb to the late 2010s). With respect to the entire study: An earlier analysis of more than 550 of the donors reported 276 Gb of sequence data and 90 million to 120 million unique TCR beta sequences obtained from 150 million to 200 million T cells. Roughly 300 gigabases of sequencing data and 70 million to 95 million unique TCR sequences made up an early release that covered approximately 700 HLA-typed donors. Of the roughly 400 genotyped donors, approximately 80% fell in the genetic ancestry cluster associated with self-reported Caucasian donors. The study was designed to test whether signatures of past pathogen exposure could be identified by cataloging public T cell receptors. The study used immunosequencing to profile the T cell repertoires of under 700 subjects and linked those repertoires to cytomegalovirus serostatus. A separate validation cohort of about 110 different subjects was used in addition to the 666-subject first cohort. High-throughput TCR immunosequencing, statistical association of individual TCRs with disease status, and machine learning were combined to predict cytomegalovirus infection status. A later analysis re-examined previously published TCR beta repertoires from more than 550 donors and added high-resolution HLA genotyping to investigate patterns of TCR occurrence. Rather than drawing on any new phenotypic data, the later analysis identified candidate immune exposures from TCR beta sequences and the way those sequences occurred across donors. In an earlier analysis of roughly 540 of the donors, high-throughput TCR beta sequencing was used to judge whether each TCR beta V gene segment behaved as functional or pseudogenic. Donor age, sex, ethnicity and CMV serostatus were collected together with the repertoire data. A later genetic analysis took genome-wide SNP genotypes for about 65% of the roughly 670 donors and used that subset as a discovery cohort. Every repertoire in the discovery cohort had been generated on one and the same sequencing platform. Class I and class II HLA loci were covered by the typing at four-digit resolution. Typing coverage differed by locus: A, B, C, DRB1 and DQB1 were typed in about 620-630 donors, DQA1 in roughly 510, DPA1 in approximately 600, and DPB1 in 472. Roughly 5 DR-DQ haplotypes were treated as single units for association and clustering because of strong linkage in the cohort. Across approximately 400 genotyped donors of the cohort, an average of about 240,000 unique TCR beta nucleotide sequences per donor were sequenced, and roughly 17% of those sequences were non-productive.

The cohort comprised approximately 700 healthy bone marrow donors. At the time of sampling, all cohort members were nominally healthy, though unrecorded immune exposures were likely present. The donor was CMV seropositive and was included in the group of some 290 seropositive cohort members. Each donor provided a peripheral blood sample, and peripheral blood mononuclear cells were used for TCR beta sequencing. Genomic DNA was extracted from the blood cell samples with the Qiagen DNeasy Blood Extraction Kit. The CDR3 runs 15 residues from the cysteine to the phenylalanine. Of the read, only the CDR3 DNA is kept; its 45 bases are in frame from base 1. Based on the germline V gene, the CDR1 and CDR2 sequences are SNHLY and FYNNEI. Results and caveats for the whole study, not just this receptor: For the cohort, immune exposure information was limited to CMV serostatus. A further reported finding was that TCR beta sequences accurately predicted the HLA-A and HLA-B alleles for most subjects in the first cohort. Linkage disequilibrium might explain the correlated functional status among segregating V segments, but an unknown experimental factor could not be excluded. Because HLA typing was unavailable for some donors at each locus, only the typed subset was used in association tests. The cohort was sequenced for TCR beta chains only, and without alpha or paired-chain data the features that could be detected were limited. V-gene and J-gene trimming of TCR beta chains was associated with a missense DCLRE1C variant in a later genetic analysis, and the association was replicated in an independent cohort. Compared with the approximately 720-donor mean, donors in an Asian-associated ancestry cluster had fewer N-insertions in productive TCRs, according to a later genetic analysis. Most CMV-associated TCR beta chains appeared to be HLA-restricted in a later analysis, and the HLA associations seemed to be driven largely by CMV exposure. In vitro tests confirmed that a few of the cytomegalovirus-associated TCR beta chains recognize cytomegalovirus antigens. Cytomegalovirus status was reported to be diagnosed by the classifier with high specificity and sensitivity in both the original and validation cohorts. Compared with equally common non-associated chains, HLA-associated TCR beta chains in a later analysis were more clonally expanded and had lower generation probabilities. The presence/absence analyses assumed that sequencing depth was roughly uniform across donors, and that assumption may not be true. When HLA alleles, especially DR and DQ, strongly co-occurred, TCR associations were difficult to assign to individual alleles. An earlier analysis of roughly 570 of the donors showed that most TCR beta V segments appeared in productive rearrangements either about 87% or about 30% of the time, which broadly matched IMGT annotations. Specific HLA alleles were associated with 18,000 or so TCR beta sequences at a false discovery rate of 0.05 in a later analysis. A later analysis found that TCR association rates varied across HLA loci, with DRB1 alleles showing the most associated TCRs and HLA-C alleles the fewest. The authors suggested that the approach could potentially be generalized to other disease states and immunological phenotypes. According to a later analysis, parvovirus B19, influenza, CMV and Epstein-Barr virus appeared linked to several top co-occurrence clusters. Because counts were too low, fewer than 20 rarely observed V segments, including chromosome 9 orphons, were excluded from the earlier analysis of 587 of the donors. Across donors, most TCR sequences were observed very rarely, whereas some public TCRs were present in many individuals. Because the 87-base-pair reads could not distinguish some IMGT-functional V segments, including TRBV6-2 and TRBV6-3, those segments were excluded. The study gave a list of about 160 TCR beta chains associated with cytomegalovirus. A cluster of highly shared sequence variants was judged likely to represent a technical artifact of the sequencing pipeline.

The method was the immunoSEQ multiplex PCR assay. The multiplex PCR relied on a mix of 60 forward primers for TCR Vbeta segments and 13 reverse primers for TCR Jbeta segments. A multiplex PCR assay on genomic DNA amplified the CDR3 region of rearranged TCR beta genes. The Illumina HiSeq System was used to sequence the amplified TCR beta libraries as 87-base-pair reads. On the authors' methods: A later analysis tallied approximately 87 million unique TCR beta chains across the approximately 670 repertoires, and 10 million to 11 million of those chains were shared by two or more donors. Raw reads were error-corrected and collapsed into unique sequences by a nearest-neighbor algorithm in which closely related sequences were merged to remove PCR and sequencing errors. CDR3 sequences were aligned to IMGT reference sequences to assign V, D and J gene segments. For a sequence to be retained, at least a six-nucleotide match to both a V gene segment and a J gene segment was required. A rearrangement was called productive if the CDR3 had no stop codons and remained in frame with V and J, and every other rearrangement was called non-productive. CDR3 was defined according to IMGT convention as the region running from the second conserved V-encoded cysteine to the conserved J-encoded phenylalanine. The earlier analysis of about 640 of the donors excluded any sequence lacking an unambiguous match to a single V gene segment. An earlier analysis of fewer than 650 of the donors classified V segments as functional when productive rearrangements were above 56.7% and as segregating when the standard deviation between donors was above 5%. A statistical classification framework was developed to diagnose cytomegalovirus status using the catalog of TCR beta chain sequences. A later analysis assigned V and J genes by comparing TCR nucleotide sequences with IMGT/GENE-DB human TR gene sequences. In a later analysis, CDR3 sequences and most-parsimonious VDJ recombination scenarios were assigned using the TCRdist pipeline. In a later analysis, each TCR beta chain was defined by its CDR3 amino acid sequence together with its V-gene family, and reads without a unique V-gene family were excluded. As a way to deal with suspected cross-contamination and a sequencing artifact, a later analysis dropped nearly 600 nucleotide sequences that were highly shared and had low generation probability. A later analysis calculated a clonal expansion index for each public chain from normalized within-repertoire ranks of inferred template counts. In a later analysis, generation probabilities were computed with a VDJ recombination model fitted to out-of-frame rearrangements, and the resulting probabilities were checked against IGoR. In a later analysis, hypergeometric tests were used to score TCR-TCR, TCR-HLA and TCR-CMV co-occurrence, with a repertoire-size bias correction applied to TCR pairs. In a later analysis, false discovery rates were estimated by permuting HLA or CMV assignments 20 times. In a later analysis, co-occurring TCRs were grouped with DBSCAN, and TCRdist sequence similarity was added when clustering was performed within HLA-allele-positive subsets. Repertoires with fewer than 30,000 or more than 120,000 public chains, plus five repertoires with anomalous nucleotide sharing, were excluded from co-occurrence clustering. TCRdb took this table from immuneACCESS and kept in-frame rearrangements with V and J called. Such tables lack part of the clones; where checked against another copy, unresolved V genes explain under half of the gap, and the rest is unexplained. V and J calls and clone size are those listed in that table; D and trimming were worked out from the DNA. The sample includes about 160,000 clones, with 75% to 80% observed a single time. The top ten constitute approximately 0.89% of the sample.

As concerns this clone: The antigen this receptor binds is unknown. Its ends do not fully match the called genes, so a read error is possible.

Sequencing was carried out using PBMCs. The chain is assembled from TRBV2 and TRBJ2-7, and 15 bases in between align with TRBD2. This clonotype was obtained from a woman aged 45-65 years in good health and CMV-seropositive. The CDR3 has the sequence CASSEGLAGGPADHF. In nucleotides, the sequence is TGTGCCAGCAGTGAGGGACTAGCGGGAGGTCCTGCGGACCACTTC.